This TCR beta chain was sequenced during a study of blood T cells in healthy people across ages. Study-wide background: Template switching retrieved approximately one barcoded beta molecule for each two T cells. Study-wide findings and caveats: With donor CMV status unknown, expanded clonotype changes were possibly confounded.

The CDR3 runs to 16 residues. The V gene's germline CDR1 is SGHTA and CDR2 FQGTGA. The ends were cut back, 5 bases at V and 2 bases at J, with 15 bases in the middle. Together with a sample-barcoded 5' primer, a J-beta primer mix was included in a second PCR lasting 7 to 11 cycles. The template-switch adaptor was a 5' adaptor with 12 random nucleotides. It tagged each cDNA molecule. TCRdb passed the 5' RACE reads through MiXCR, listing each CDR3 protein once. Among about 590,000 distinct CDR3 sequences, about 30% were seen once, and the ten largest hold more than 15%. This clonotype was seen more than once but under ten times. Its antigen remains unidentified.

This chain joins TRBV7-3 and TRBJ2-2; D is uncertain. Specimen: blood. The source is a woman older than 75 in good health. The CDR3 here is CASSPNKGVNTGELFF. The DNA of the CDR3 is TGTGCCAGCAGCCCGAATAAAGGCGTAAACACCGGGGAGCTGTTTTTT. The full variable domain, in which reference TRBV7-3 and TRBJ2-2 provide the parts outside the CDR3, is GAGVSQTPSNKVTEKGKYVELRCDPISGHTALYWYRQSLGQGPEFLIYFQGTGAADDSGLPNDRFFAVRPEGSVSTLKIQRTERGDSAVYLCASSPNKGVNTGELFFGEGSRLTVL.